Detailed here is one T cell receptor (beta chain). The antigen is unknown. TCRdb's table, derived via immunoSEQ multiplex PCR, lists solely in-frame clones and lacks some. The sample includes around 65,000 clones, 83% of them seen just once. The sample is drawn from a study of T cell responses to AZD1222 COVID-19 vaccine. The CDR3 consists of 15 residues. Germline V lookup: CDR1 SGHRS, CDR2 YFSETQ. With V trimmed by 3 bases and J by 1 base, 0 bases remained unmatched. Regarding the study as a whole: Among the donors, most were white British and more were female, and clonal diversity was possibly underestimated.

The J gene is TRBJ2-2, the V gene TRBV5-1, with 10 positions matching TRBD2. This receptor was taken from an adult who received the AZD1222 COVID-19 vaccine. The source material was peripheral blood, sampled 28 days after the second AZD1222 dose. The DNA for the CDR3 is TGCGCCAGCAGCTCTAGCGGGGGGAACACCGGGGAGCTGTTTTTT. Protein sequence: CASSSSGGNTGELFF.